Many counts were recorded for the clone carrying this TCR beta chain. Its antigen is currently unknown. TCRdb independently ran MiXCR on the 5' RACE reads; one entry per CDR3 protein. The sample records hundreds of thousands of distinct CDR3 sequences, about 9.5% being singletons. V lost 1 base and J lost 8, with 9 bases in between. CDR3 size: 12 residues. Germline V lookup: CDR1 DFQATT, CDR2 SNEGSKA (reference sequence). These data come from a study of T cells after yellow fever vaccination. For the study at large: Where fractions had low cell numbers, libraries were prepared from them with the SMART-Seq v4 Ultra Low Input RNA kit. General study findings and limits: CD4 and CD8 compartments shared a small share of clonotypes, likely from convergent recombination. The study re-detected most primary-vaccination clones after the booster (about 95% CD4, roughly 88% CD8). Contamination by abundant bulk-population clonotypes could be present in FACS-sorted repertoires.

The starting material was PBMCs, obtained on the day of the first yellow fever vaccination. The J gene is TRBJ2-1, the V gene TRBV20-1; D perhaps matches TRBD1 (5 bases). This receptor was taken from a man younger than 35 who received the YFV17D yellow fever vaccine. The CDR3 sequence is CSARGTTHEQFF. The CDR3, as DNA: TGCAGTGCTAGAGGGACAACCCATGAGCAGTTCTTC.